The rows below give T cell receptor beta chains drawn from one sample of a study of blood T cell repertoires in COVID-19. Measured with immunoSEQ multiplex PCR; TCRdb has only the in-frame clones, and not every one. Of 230,000 or so clones listed, 85% to 90% are singletons. Material for sequencing was PBMCs or T cells enriched from blood (not recorded which). Receptors were obtained from a woman aged 45-65 years with acute COVID-19. The CDR3 runs from the conserved cysteine through the conserved F or W. The order of the fields is J gene, clone size, D gene, V gene, CDR3 DNA, CDR3 protein. The D gene is left open where the match is weak. The size of a clone is reported for some rows only, either as once, few or many, or as a class for expanded clones.

j_gene: TRBJ2-1; abundance: -; d_gene: -; v_gene: TRBV6-4; CDR3nt: TGTGCCAGCAGTGACTCCCAGGGCTTCGGAGGGAATGAGCAGTTCTTC; CDR3aa: CASSDSQGFGGNEQFF
j_gene: TRBJ1-1; abundance: -; d_gene: -; v_gene: TRBV29-1; CDR3nt: TGCAGCGTTGAAGTGCCAGGCATGAACACTGAAGCTTTCTTT; CDR3aa: CSVEVPGMNTEAFF
j_gene: TRBJ2-7; abundance: -; d_gene: -; v_gene: TRBV28; CDR3nt: TGTGCCAGCAGTTTCGACAGCCGCTCCTACGAGCAGTACTTC; CDR3aa: CASSFDSRSYEQYF
j_gene: TRBJ1-1; abundance: few; d_gene: TRBD1; v_gene: TRBV7-3; CDR3nt: TGTGCCAGCAGCCGGGACAGGAACACTGAAGCTTTCTTT; CDR3aa: CASSRDRNTEAFF
j_gene: TRBJ1-5; abundance: -; d_gene: -; v_gene: TRBV4-2; CDR3nt: TGTGCCAGCAGCCAGGCGGGGGGTAGGACGTTAGGGCCCCAGCATTTT; CDR3aa: CASSQAGGRTLGPQHF
j_gene: TRBJ1-2; abundance: -; d_gene: -; v_gene: TRBV2; CDR3nt: TGTGCCAGCAAGTGGGGCGCGTCCTATGGCTACACCTTC; CDR3aa: CASKWGASYGYTF
j_gene: TRBJ1-3; abundance: -; d_gene: -; v_gene: TRBV7-9; CDR3nt: TGTGCCAGCAGCTTCTCGAGCTCTGGAAACACCATATATTTT; CDR3aa: CASSFSSSGNTIYF
j_gene: TRBJ2-3; abundance: -; d_gene: -; v_gene: TRBV7-3; CDR3nt: TGTGCCAGCAGCTCCCTCGGGGCAGATACGCAGTATTTT; CDR3aa: CASSSLGADTQYF
j_gene: TRBJ1-5; abundance: -; d_gene: TRBD1; v_gene: TRBV5-8; CDR3nt: TGTGCCAGCAGCAGGACAGGGGTCGGCAATCAGCCCCAGCATTTT; CDR3aa: CASSRTGVGNQPQHF
j_gene: TRBJ2-1; abundance: -; d_gene: -; v_gene: TRBV7-2; CDR3nt: TGTGCCAGCAGCTTAGTAGGGAGCGGCAACAATGAGCAGTTCTTC; CDR3aa: CASSLVGSGNNEQFF
j_gene: TRBJ2-1; abundance: -; d_gene: -; v_gene: TRBV11-2; CDR3nt: TGTGCCAGCAGCTGGGGCGGTAGCTCCTACAATGAGCAGTTCTTC; CDR3aa: CASSWGGSSYNEQFF
j_gene: TRBJ1-6; abundance: -; d_gene: -; v_gene: TRBV15; CDR3nt: TGTGCCACCAGCAGAGATTATTTGCACGATGCAGATTCACCCCTCCACTTT; CDR3aa: CATSRDYLHDADSPLHF
j_gene: TRBJ2-7; abundance: -; d_gene: TRBD2; v_gene: TRBV20-1; CDR3nt: TGCAGTGCTAGTGGGCTAGCGGAGTTCTACGAGCAGTACTTC; CDR3aa: CSASGLAEFYEQYF
j_gene: TRBJ1-3; abundance: -; d_gene: -; v_gene: TRBV9; CDR3nt: TGTGCCAGATGGGGAGGGGGATCTGGAAACACCATATATTTT; CDR3aa: CARWGGGSGNTIYF
j_gene: TRBJ2-5; abundance: -; d_gene: -; v_gene: TRBV5-1; CDR3nt: TGCGCCAGCAGCTTAGACAGACAAGAGACCCAGTACTTC; CDR3aa: CASSLDRQETQYF
j_gene: TRBJ2-2; abundance: -; d_gene: -; v_gene: TRBV24-1; CDR3nt: TGTGCCACCAGCACAGGGACGACCGGGGAGCTGTTTTTT; CDR3aa: CATSTGTTGELFF
j_gene: TRBJ2-7; abundance: -; d_gene: TRBD2; v_gene: TRBV27; CDR3nt: TGTGCCAGCCGGCGGGGACTAGGGACCTACGAGCAGTACTTC; CDR3aa: CASRRGLGTYEQYF
j_gene: TRBJ1-6; abundance: -; d_gene: TRBD1; v_gene: TRBV7-8; CDR3nt: TGTGCCAGCAGCCCCAGACAGGGTCGGAATTCACCCCTCCACTTT; CDR3aa: CASSPRQGRNSPLHF
j_gene: TRBJ2-1; abundance: once; d_gene: TRBD2; v_gene: TRBV2; CDR3nt: TGTGCCAGCGGCGGGAGCTACAATGAGCAGTTCTTC; CDR3aa: CASGGSYNEQFF
j_gene: TRBJ2-2; abundance: -; d_gene: -; v_gene: TRBV11-3; CDR3nt: TGTGCCAGCAGCTTAGGTCGCCAACCGGGCACCGGGGAGCTGTTTTTT; CDR3aa: CASSLGRQPGTGELFF
j_gene: TRBJ2-7; abundance: once; d_gene: -; v_gene: TRBV19; CDR3nt: TGTGCCAGTACCCCCCAGGGCCATGCCTACGAGCAGTACTTC; CDR3aa: CASTPQGHAYEQYF
j_gene: TRBJ1-5; abundance: -; d_gene: -; v_gene: TRBV27; CDR3nt: TGTGCCAGCAGTTTATCCCTCAGGGGAGATCAGCCCCAGCATTTT; CDR3aa: CASSLSLRGDQPQHF
j_gene: TRBJ2-1; abundance: once; d_gene: TRBD1; v_gene: TRBV24-1; CDR3nt: TGTGCCACCAGTGATGGCGGGACAGGGCTCAATGAGCAGTTCTTC; CDR3aa: CATSDGGTGLNEQFF
j_gene: TRBJ2-7; abundance: -; d_gene: -; v_gene: TRBV6-2/TRBV6-3; CDR3nt: TGTGCCAGCAGCCCCCTGACAGTCTACGAGCAGTACTTC; CDR3aa: CASSPLTVYEQYF
j_gene: TRBJ2-7; abundance: once; d_gene: -; v_gene: TRBV28; CDR3nt: TGTGCCAGCAGTCCCCCTACCTACGAGCAGTACTTC; CDR3aa: CASSPPTYEQYF
j_gene: TRBJ1-5; abundance: -; d_gene: TRBD1; v_gene: TRBV5-8; CDR3nt: TGTGCCAGCAGTCAACAGGGGGTCTGGAGCAATCAGCCCCAGCATTTT; CDR3aa: CASSQQGVWSNQPQHF
j_gene: TRBJ1-5; abundance: -; d_gene: -; v_gene: TRBV27; CDR3nt: TGTGCCAGCAGCCGAACCGGGACACCTTATAGCAATCAGCCCCAGCATTTT; CDR3aa: CASSRTGTPYSNQPQHF
j_gene: TRBJ2-3; abundance: -; d_gene: -; v_gene: TRBV24-1; CDR3nt: TGTGCCACCAGTGATGCTACTAGCACAGATACGCAGTATTTT; CDR3aa: CATSDATSTDTQYF
j_gene: TRBJ1-2; abundance: -; d_gene: -; v_gene: TRBV14; CDR3nt: TGTGCCAGCAGCCCATATGACAGATACCATGGCTACACCTTC; CDR3aa: CASSPYDRYHGYTF
j_gene: TRBJ2-7; abundance: -; d_gene: TRBD2; v_gene: TRBV3-1/TRBV3-2; CDR3nt: TGTGCCAGCAGCCAAGGTCTAGCGGGTACCTACGAGCAGTACTTC; CDR3aa: CASSQGLAGTYEQYF
j_gene: TRBJ2-1; abundance: -; d_gene: -; v_gene: TRBV11-2; CDR3nt: TGTGCCAGCAGCTCCTCCGGGACAATCCCCTACAATGAGCAGTTCTTC; CDR3aa: CASSSSGTIPYNEQFF
j_gene: TRBJ1-1; abundance: -; d_gene: TRBD1; v_gene: TRBV27; CDR3nt: TGTGCCAGCAGTTCGGGACAGGGCACAAACACTGAAGCTTTCTTT; CDR3aa: CASSSGQGTNTEAFF
j_gene: TRBJ1-1; abundance: -; d_gene: -; v_gene: TRBV18; CDR3nt: TGTGCCAGCGCCCCTCGCGAGGTGAACACTGAAGCTTTCTTT; CDR3aa: CASAPREVNTEAFF
j_gene: TRBJ1-1; abundance: -; d_gene: TRBD1; v_gene: TRBV2; CDR3nt: TGTGCCAGCAGGGCAACAGGGGTCCGTTCCACTGAAGCTTTCTTT; CDR3aa: CASRATGVRSTEAFF
j_gene: TRBJ1-4; abundance: -; d_gene: -; v_gene: TRBV29-1; CDR3nt: TGCAGCGTTGACTACGGTCCAGGGAGGAATGAAAAACTGTTTTTT; CDR3aa: CSVDYGPGRNEKLFF
j_gene: TRBJ1-1; abundance: -; d_gene: -; v_gene: TRBV27; CDR3nt: TGTGCCAGCAGTTTATCGGGCCCGAACACTGAAGCTTTCTTT; CDR3aa: CASSLSGPNTEAFF
j_gene: TRBJ1-2; abundance: -; d_gene: -; v_gene: TRBV7-9; CDR3nt: TGTGCCAGCAGTCAAGACACTAACTATGGCTACACCTTC; CDR3aa: CASSQDTNYGYTF
j_gene: TRBJ2-3; abundance: -; d_gene: TRBD2; v_gene: TRBV9; CDR3nt: TGTGCCAGCAGCGTAGGAGCGGGGGGAGGTACGCAGTATTTT; CDR3aa: CASSVGAGGGTQYF
j_gene: TRBJ2-5; abundance: -; d_gene: TRBD2; v_gene: TRBV7-2; CDR3nt: TGTGCCAGCAGCCACGGAGCGGGAGTGGGCCAAGAGACCCAGTACTTC; CDR3aa: CASSHGAGVGQETQYF
j_gene: TRBJ2-5; abundance: -; d_gene: -; v_gene: TRBV13; CDR3nt: TGTGCCAGCAGCATTTGGGCCCAAGAGACCCAGTACTTC; CDR3aa: CASSIWAQETQYF
j_gene: TRBJ1-6; abundance: -; d_gene: TRBD1; v_gene: TRBV28; CDR3nt: TGTGCCAGCAGTTTACCCGGGACAGGGGAGAATTCACCCCTCCACTTT; CDR3aa: CASSLPGTGENSPLHF
j_gene: TRBJ1-2; abundance: -; d_gene: TRBD1; v_gene: TRBV15; CDR3nt: TGTGCCACCAGCAGACGGACAGGGACGATTAATGGCTACACCTTC; CDR3aa: CATSRRTGTINGYTF
j_gene: TRBJ1-4; abundance: -; d_gene: -; v_gene: TRBV19; CDR3nt: TGTGCCAGTAGTGCCGGACTGCTTAATGAAAAACTGTTTTTT; CDR3aa: CASSAGLLNEKLFF
j_gene: TRBJ2-3; abundance: -; d_gene: -; v_gene: TRBV19; CDR3nt: TGTGCCAGTAGTATGCTCGGAGCCACAGATACGCAGTATTTT; CDR3aa: CASSMLGATDTQYF
j_gene: TRBJ2-5; abundance: -; d_gene: -; v_gene: TRBV30; CDR3nt: TGTGCCTGGAGTGTAGGACGGGGTCACCAAGAGACCCAGTACTTC; CDR3aa: CAWSVGRGHQETQYF
j_gene: TRBJ1-1; abundance: -; d_gene: -; v_gene: TRBV19; CDR3nt: TGTGCCAGTAGTATAGTGGCCCCCATCGGCAGACAACTGAACACTGAAGCTTTCTTT; CDR3aa: CASSIVAPIGRQLNTEAFF
j_gene: TRBJ2-1; abundance: -; d_gene: TRBD2; v_gene: TRBV3-1/TRBV3-2; CDR3nt: TGTGCCAGCAGTGATAGCGGGAGGGGCTACAATGAGCAGTTCTTC; CDR3aa: CASSDSGRGYNEQFF
j_gene: TRBJ2-1; abundance: -; d_gene: TRBD2; v_gene: TRBV12-5; CDR3nt: TGTGCTACCTCCTTCGCCGGGACTAGATCCTACAATGAGCAGTTCTTC; CDR3aa: CATSFAGTRSYNEQFF
j_gene: TRBJ1-1; abundance: -; d_gene: -; v_gene: TRBV27; CDR3nt: TGTGCCAGCAGTTTTGGCCAGGGATTAGGTGAAGCTTTCTTT; CDR3aa: CASSFGQGLGEAFF